This TCR beta chain came from a study of blood T cell repertoires in COVID-19. Study details: Samples of COVID-19 (acute and convalescent) were obtained from the United States, Italy and Spain.

Looked up from germline, CDR1 is MDHEN and CDR2 is SYDVKM. This CDR3 has 15 residues. Trimming cost V 7 bases and J 1 base, with 13 bases left between them. Authors' data handling: Reference gene primer amplification in the assay estimated nucleated cell counts. Data came from immunoSEQ multiplex PCR; TCRdb stores just in-frame clones and leaves some out. D and trimming come from the DNA, and the V and J calls and clone size come from that table. The sample includes about 170,000 clones, around 84% seen only once; the top ten take about 14%. The source material was peripheral blood. The chain combines TRBV28 with TRBJ2-2, with D unclear. This TCR derives from a woman in her sixties or seventies with COVID-19, enrolled during active disease. The chain's CDR3 is CASTTSTGNTGELFF. The CDR3, as DNA: TGTGCCAGCACCACCTCCACGGGGAACACCGGGGAGCTGTTTTTT.